The 28 T cell receptor beta chains below come from one sample, sequenced in a study of blood T cell repertoires in COVID-19. Some clones are missing from TCRdb's copy, which holds only in-frame ones; the method was immunoSEQ multiplex PCR. The repertoire has approximately 230,000 clones, about nine tenths of them found once; the top ten carry about 2.2%. Source material: peripheral blood. The receptors were gathered from a man between 25 and 39 years old who had recovered from COVID-19.

The DNA for the CDR3 is TGCGCCAGCTCCCCTCTGAACACTGAAGCTTTCTTT. As protein: CASSPLNTEAFF. The V and J genes are TRBV10-2 and TRBJ1-1; D is uncertain. CDR1 is WSHSY, CDR2 SAAADI, per germline. The CDR3 spans 12 residues. The V end lost 8 bases, the J end lost 0 bases, and 7 bases lay between the germline ends.

The rearrangement joins TRBV9 to TRBJ2-3; the D is unclear. Germline loops: CDR1 SGDLS, CDR2 YYNGEE. The V gene lost 3 bases and the J gene lost 2 bases, with 19 bases spanning the gap. The CDR3 is made up of 17 amino acids. CDR3 sequence: CASSATAAGTNTDTQYF. DNA of the CDR3: TGTGCCAGCAGCGCCACGGCGGCTGGCACTAACACAGATACGCAGTATTTT.

The V call is TRBV28, the J call TRBJ2-5; the D gene is possibly TRBD2 (7 bases). CDR1 and CDR2 (germline): MDHEN, SYDVKM. The CDR3 contains 15 residues. The V gene lost 10 bases and the J gene lost 6 bases, with 24 bases spanning the gap. The CDR3 spells CATLPWGGAGKTQYF. CDR3 sequence (DNA): TGTGCCACCCTCCCTTGGGGGGGGGCCGGTAAGACCCAGTACTTC.

The genes are TRBV5-1 and TRBJ1-2; no clear D. V lost 0 bases to trimming and J lost 7 bases, with 10 bases between them. The V gene's germline CDR1 is SGHRS and CDR2 YFSETQ. This CDR3 spans 13 amino acids. For the CDR3, the DNA is TGCGCCAGCAGCTTGGCTTTAGGAGGTGGCTACACCTTC. This sequence encodes CASSLALGGGYTF.

This sequence joins TRBV7-9 and TRBJ2-2; unclear D gene. The CDR3 is made up of 16 amino acids. V was cut by 2 bases and J by 1 base, with 11 bases left in between. Looked up from germline, CDR1 is SEHNR and CDR2 is FQNEAQ (reference sequence). The CDR3 sequence is CASSLFRSLNTGELFF. CDR3 bases: TGTGCCAGCAGCTTATTTCGGTCCCTGAACACCGGGGAGCTGTTTTTT. Full variable domain (remainder filled in from reference TRBV7-9 and TRBJ2-2): DTGVSQNPRHKITKRGQNVTFRCDPISEHNRLYWYRQTLGQGPEFLTYFQNEAQLEKSRLLSDRFSAERPKGSFSTLEIQRTEQGDSAMYLCASSLFRSLNTGELFFGEGSRLTVL.

The chain is built from TRBV7-9 and TRBJ1-1; 8 bases are a match to TRBD1. V lost 6 bases and J lost 3; bases outside the gene matches: 6. The CDR3 extends over 14 amino acids. Germline V gives CDR1 SEHNR, CDR2 FQNEAQ (reference sequence). Here the CDR3 DNA reads TGTGCCAGCAGTCCCGACAGGGGTTACACTGAAGCTTTCTTT. Translated, it gives CASSPDRGYTEAFF.

The chain has TRBV9 and TRBJ1-5, with unresolved D. V dropped 4 bases and J dropped 0 bases, with 5 bases sitting between them. Germline V gene sequence: CDR1 SGDLS, CDR2 YYNGEE. CDR3 length equals 13 residues. CDR3 DNA sequence: TGTGCCAGCAGCCGAGATAGCAATCAGCCCCAGCATTTT. Translated, it gives CASSRDSNQPQHF.

CDR3 nucleotides: TGCGCCAGCAGTGACTCCCCCCGGGGATTGAACACTGAAGCTTTCTTT. Translated: CASSDSPRGLNTEAFF. The V gene is TRBV10-2, the J gene TRBJ1-1; D unresolved. CDR3 length: 16 amino acids. Trimming shortened V by 3 bases and J by 0 bases, and 14 bases separated the two germline ends. Germline CDR1 reads WSHSY; CDR2 reads SAAADI.

The V call is TRBV11-2, the J call TRBJ1-1, with D possibly being TRBD1 (6 bases). The CDR3 is 14 amino acids. Trimming cost V 8 bases and J 1 base, with 14 bases left between them. Per germline, CDR1 SGHAT and CDR2 FQNNGV. The CDR3 DNA follows: TGTGCCAGCGGAACCAGGGGCGAGAACACTGAAGCTTTCTTT. Encoded protein: CASGTRGENTEAFF.

V is TRBV11-2 and J is TRBJ1-1, with TRBD1 matching 9 bases. V gave up 6 bases and J gave up 4 bases; unmatched junction bases: 6. CDR3 length: 14 residues. Germline-derived CDR1 and CDR2 are SGHAT and FQNNGV. In DNA form, the CDR3 reads TGTGCCAGCAGTCCGACAGGGGGAGGCACTGAAGCTTTCTTT. Translated, it gives CASSPTGGGTEAFF.

This chain links TRBV3-1 (or the pseudogene TRBV3-2) with TRBJ2-5; D is uncertain. Trimming left V 0 bases short and J 0 bases short, with 11 bases between. The germline gives CDR1 LGHDT, CDR2 YNNKEL (reference sequence). The CDR3 is made up of 16 amino acids. The CDR3 is CASSQDIMADQETQYF. DNA of the CDR3: TGTGCCAGCAGCCAAGATATAATGGCAGACCAAGAGACCCAGTACTTC.

V gene TRBV7-6 combines with J gene TRBJ2-3; D is uncertain. The V end lost 3 bases, the J end lost 7 bases, and 8 bases lay between the germline ends. The length of the CDR3 is 12 residues. Looked up from germline, CDR1 is SGHVS and CDR2 is FNYEAQ. Written as DNA, the CDR3 is TGTGCCAGCAGCTTTTACTCGTATACGCAGTATTTT. As protein: CASSFYSYTQYF.

This clone was counted a few times. J is TRBJ1-1 and V is TRBV6-5, with 7 bases identical to TRBD1. V gave up 5 bases and J gave up 5 bases; unmatched junction bases: 11. Germline loops: CDR1 MNHEY, CDR2 SVGAGI. The CDR3 has 15 residues. The CDR3 spells CASSPKFSGGTEAFF. The CDR3 DNA reads as TGTGCCAGCAGTCCGAAATTTTCAGGGGGGACTGAAGCTTTCTTT.

The J gene is TRBJ2-7, the V gene TRBV24-1, with D possibly TRBD2 on 5 matching bases. The CDR3 is made up of 15 amino acids. The germline CDR1 and CDR2 sequences are KGHDR and SFDVKD. Trimming removed 1 base from V and 4 bases from J, with 13 bases in between. The chain's CDR3 is CATSDFRGSGYEQYF. The CDR3 DNA follows: TGTGCCACCAGTGATTTTCGGGGATCGGGGTACGAGCAGTACTTC.

The chain employs TRBV10-2 and TRBJ1-1, with D possibly being TRBD1 (6 bases). V lost 2 bases, J lost 9 bases, and 13 bases lay in between. The CDR3 is made up of 13 amino acids. Germline assignment: CDR1 WSHSY and CDR2 SAAADI. CDR3 DNA sequence: TGCGCCAGCAGTGAGCCCTCGGACAGCAAAGCTTTCTTT. The encoded protein is CASSEPSDSKAFF.

This clone was seen a single time. The chain combines TRBV3-1 (or the pseudogene TRBV3-2) with TRBJ1-4; TRBD1 might be the D (6 bases). The CDR3 runs to 15 residues. Germline V lookup: CDR1 LGHDT, CDR2 YNNKEL (reference sequence). V lost 6 bases, J lost 7 bases, and 18 bases lay in between. The CDR3 loop reads CASSPTGLGSEKLFF. DNA for the CDR3: TGTGCCAGCAGTCCTACAGGGCTTGGAAGTGAAAAACTGTTTTTT.

This sequence joins TRBV4-3 and TRBJ1-1; no clear D. Trimming took 0 bases from V and 10 from J, leaving 12 bases between them. This CDR3 contains 13 residues. Germline CDR1 reads LGHNA; CDR2 reads YSLEER. The DNA for the CDR3 is TGCGCCAGCAGCCAAGATCCGGGAGGGCGAGCTTTCTTT. This gives the protein CASSQDPGGRAFF.

This rearrangement joins TRBV3-1 (or the pseudogene TRBV3-2) to TRBJ2-5; D is perhaps TRBD1 (7 bases). The germline CDR1 and CDR2 sequences are LGHDT and YNNKEL (reference sequence). CDR3 length: 12 amino acids. V lost 3 bases to trimming and J lost 7 bases, with 9 bases between them. CDR3 in amino acids: CASSQEGATQYF. DNA of the CDR3: TGTGCCAGCAGCCAGGAGGGGGCGACCCAGTACTTC.

This clone was observed a handful of times. The genes are TRBV5-6 and TRBJ1-5; TRBD1 is a possible D gene (6 bases). CDR3 length equals 14 residues. The V and J ends lost 4 bases and 1 base respectively, with 9 bases between them. The germline V gene encodes CDR1 SGHDT and CDR2 YYEEEE. Written as DNA, the CDR3 is TGTGCCAGCAGCCTTGGACAGAGCAATCAGCCCCAGCATTTT. Translating gives CASSLGQSNQPQHF.

The chain couples TRBV13 to TRBJ1-2, with 7 bases that match TRBD1. V trimming: 2 bases; J trimming: 3 bases; junction bases outside the gene matches: 6. Germline values: CDR1 PRHDT, CDR2 FYEKMQ (reference sequence). This CDR3 is 15 amino acids long. For the CDR3, the DNA is TGTGCCAGCAGCTTAATGCAGGGGGACCACTATGGCTACACCTTC. It encodes CASSLMQGDHYGYTF.

The chain combines TRBV7-6 with TRBJ1-3; D is perhaps TRBD1 (5 bases). CDR3 length: 15 amino acids. Germline values: CDR1 SGHVS, CDR2 FNYEAQ. V was clipped by 4 bases and J by 6 bases, with 16 bases between them. CDR3 region: CASSSNPGLPNTIYF. The DNA for the CDR3 is TGTGCCAGCAGCTCAAATCCGGGACTTCCAAACACCATATATTTT.

The V gene is TRBV27, the J gene TRBJ1-1, with a possible D match to TRBD1 (5 bases). Germline V gene data show CDR1 as MNHEY and CDR2 as SMNVEV (reference sequence). The CDR3 is made up of 13 amino acids. V shed 4 bases and J shed 5 bases, with 11 bases lying between them. CDR3 residues: CASSSQRGTEAFF. The CDR3 DNA reads TGTGCCAGCAGTTCTCAACGGGGGACTGAAGCTTTCTTT.

J is TRBJ1-2 and V is TRBV3-1 (or the pseudogene TRBV3-2); 8 bases agree with TRBD1. Trimming took 0 bases from V and 4 from J; bases not matched to a gene: 1. The CDR3 contains 14 residues. Looked up from germline, CDR1 is LGHDT and CDR2 is YNNKEL (reference sequence). The CDR3 reads CASSQEGQVYGYTF. DNA of the CDR3: TGTGCCAGCAGCCAAGAGGGACAGGTCTATGGCTACACCTTC.

The V and J genes are TRBV14 and TRBJ2-5; weak D call: TRBD2 (6 bases). Germline V gene lookup returns CDR1 SGHDN and CDR2 FVKESK. V was pared by 11 bases and J by 4 bases, with 20 bases between. This CDR3 has 14 residues. CDR3 protein: CASARTILPETQYF. Here the CDR3 DNA reads TGTGCCTCTGCCCGGACTATCTTACCAGAGACCCAGTACTTC.

V usage is TRBV19 and J usage is TRBJ2-7; D remains ambiguous. This CDR3 contains 11 residues. Germline V CDR1 and CDR2: LNHDA, SQIVND (reference sequence). Deletions cut 5 bases from V and 6 bases from J, with 8 bases between. The CDR3, as DNA: TGTGCCAGTAGTGAGGCCCTCGAGCAGTACTTC. This translates into CASSEALEQYF. The whole variable domain, filled in from reference TRBV19 and TRBJ2-7, reads DGGITQSPKYLFRKEGQNVTLSCEQNLNHDAMYWYRQDPGQGLRLIYYSQIVNDFQKGDIAEGYSVSREKKESFPLTVTSAQKNPTAFYLCASSEALEQYFGPGTRLTVT.

The chain couples TRBV5-4 to TRBJ2-3; perhaps TRBD2 as D (6 bases). Germline loops: CDR1 SGHNT, CDR2 YYREEE (reference sequence). CDR3 size: 16 residues. Trimming removed 2 bases at V and 0 bases at J, with 13 bases between. In nucleotides, the CDR3 is TGTGCCAGCAGCTTTAGAGCGGGCGCTAGCACAGATACGCAGTATTTT. Its protein product is CASSFRAGASTDTQYF.

This clone occurred a few times. CDR3 nucleotides: TGTGCCAGCTCACCTTCATCAGGGGAATTTGGGAACACTGAAGCTTTCTTT. It translates to CASSPSSGEFGNTEAFF. This chain uses TRBV18 with TRBJ1-1, with D possibly matching TRBD1 (6 bases). V was pared by 3 bases and J by 1 base, with 18 bases between. Germline assignment: CDR1 KGHSH and CDR2 LQKENI. The CDR3 totals 17 residues.

This clone was picked up a small number of times. The J gene is TRBJ2-7, the V gene TRBV5-4; 11 bases map to TRBD1. The V gene's germline CDR1 is SGHNT and CDR2 YYREEE (reference sequence). J gave up 2 bases and V 2 bases, and 3 bases lay outside the gene matches. The CDR3 spans 15 residues. CDR3 sequence reads: CASSFRGQGAYEQYF. The DNA for the CDR3 is TGTGCCAGCAGCTTTCGGGGACAGGGGGCCTACGAGCAGTACTTC.